The clone carrying this T cell receptor (beta chain) appeared many times. The V gene end was trimmed by 2 bases and the J gene end by 2 bases; junction bases not matched to a gene: 2. Looked up from germline, CDR1 is MNHNY and CDR2 is SVGAGI (reference sequence). This CDR3 comprises 14 residues. Next came a second PCR, run for about 7 to 12 cycles, which used a sample-barcoded 5' primer along with a J-beta primer mix. TCRdb re-analysed the 5' RACE reads in MiXCR, keeping a single row per CDR3 protein. The table lists about 1.1 million distinct CDR3 sequences, 30% to 40% of them singletons. The sample originates from a study of blood T cells in healthy people across ages.

The receptor was derived from a man younger than 30 in good health. The sequencing sample was made of blood. The chain combines TRBV6-6 with TRBJ2-5; TRBD1 matches at 7 bases. The CDR3 protein is CASSYRDSQETQYF. CDR3 DNA sequence: TGTGCCAGCAGTTACCGGGACAGTCAAGAGACCCAGTACTTC.